A selection of T cell receptor beta chains follows, all from one sample in a study of vaccination and CD4 T cells after COVID-19. Their target antigens are unknown. From the PCR reads, TCRdb called clonotypes with MiXCR, one entry per CDR3 protein. Among some 10,000 distinct CDR3 sequences listed, 60% to 70% were seen once. The material sequenced was CD4+ T cells from blood, cultured in vitro. The receptors were sampled from a human donor who had recovered from COVID-19. The CDR3 runs from the conserved cysteine through the conserved F or W. Only some rows state a clone size, as once, few, many or a class for expanded clones.

clone size	V gene	J gene	CDR3 protein
.	TRBV19	TRBJ1-2	CASIAGGRGVYGYTF
once	TRBV7-3	TRBJ2-7	CASSQLAGRYEQYF
few	TRBV6-2/TRBV6-3	TRBJ2-1	CASSHGGAVYNEQFF
few	TRBV20-1	TRBJ1-6	CSARDPRQGGTSPLHF
.	TRBV11-2	TRBJ1-2	CASSPMISGQLYGYTF
.	TRBV2	TRBJ2-7	CASSEGGRVIWSVYEQYF
.	TRBV6-5	TRBJ1-2	CASSYLSPGRGTPWMQGYTF
once	TRBV20-1	TRBJ2-1	CSARGWGGTHNEQFF
once	TRBV6-2/TRBV6-3	TRBJ1-6	CASNILSSGNSPLHF
.	TRBV6-5	TRBJ1-1	CASSYVTSIAEAFF
few	TRBV30	TRBJ1-6	CALMTGSYNSPLHF
few	TRBV20-1	TRBJ2-7	CSARPPGGSYEQYF
once	TRBV24-1	TRBJ2-3	CATSEGWGDTQYF
.	TRBV27	TRBJ2-2	CASSLRAHTGELFF
few	TRBV25-1	TRBJ1-1	CASGGQGHGGTEAFF
few	TRBV10-3	TRBJ1-5	CAIGGEGTGFSNQPQHF
few	TRBV6-2/TRBV6-3	TRBJ1-2	CASSRQGLANYGYTF
.	TRBV20-1	TRBJ1-2	CSARDRSLGGYTF
.	TRBV20-1	TRBJ2-7	CSASTSRLRASSYEQYF
.	TRBV20-1	TRBJ2-2	CSAHRGDGKTGELFF
.	TRBV20-1	TRBJ1-2	CSARAKTGGNYGYTF
few	TRBV11-2	TRBJ1-2	CASSLRANGYTF
.	TRBV20-1	TRBJ2-4	CSASQSTAKNIQYF
once	TRBV19	TRBJ1-4	CASKRGGATNEKLFF
.	TRBV6-5	TRBJ1-3	CASSYSKGSGNTIYF
.	TRBV15	TRBJ1-5	CATRPGLGWNQPQHF
.	TRBV20-1	TRBJ1-2	CSASSPRDSYGYTF
few	TRBV27	TRBJ1-6	CATSPVGSYNSPLHF
.	TRBV20-1	TRBJ2-3	CSARDGDGTDTQYF
once	TRBV2	TRBJ2-3	CASSDLVWTDTQYF
.	TRBV20-1	TRBJ1-5	CSARGASGGAGQPQHF
.	TRBV4-3	TRBJ1-1	CASSHRMITEAFF
once	TRBV6-1	TRBJ1-2	CASSPHPADYGYTF
few	TRBV6-1	TRBJ1-2	CASAFLGRSFNYGYTF
.	TRBV7-2	TRBJ2-7	CASSQLQDLSSYEQYF
.	TRBV7-8	TRBJ2-7	CASSLVSGHEQYF
.	TRBV7-3	TRBJ1-1	CASRLTGGGTEAFF
.	TRBV18	TRBJ1-6	CASSPETGNSPLHF
once	TRBV4-3	TRBJ1-2	CASSQGRGGGAYGYTF
.	TRBV7-9	TRBJ2-1	CASSLLWGSSYNEQFF
once	TRBV20-1	TRBJ2-3	CSAYPSGGLDTQYF
.	TRBV27	TRBJ1-5	CASSLQRTGNQPQHF
.	TRBV7-2	TRBJ2-2	CASSSGRRGTGELFF
.	TRBV20-1	TRBJ2-4	CSARLPHRGLDIQYF
.	TRBV7-2	TRBJ1-2	CASSPRSFGANYGYTF
few	TRBV7-6	TRBJ1-1	CASSPTGFRGLNTEAFF
.	TRBV2	TRBJ1-2	CAHRPPVNYGYTF
.	TRBV7-3	TRBJ2-7	CASSPRLAGGLDNTYEQYF
.	TRBV7-8	TRBJ1-5	CASSLATRTGRYQPQHF
few	TRBV7-8	TRBJ1-1	CASSPTQTGGYTEAFF
.	TRBV6-2/TRBV6-3	TRBJ1-2	CASSLRWTVGYTF
.	TRBV6-1	TRBJ1-2	CASSPRSGVYGYTF
.	TRBV20-1	TRBJ2-7	CSARDGGGGTYEQYF
.	TRBV15	TRBJ1-2	CATSRESTGGYGYTF
.	TRBV6-1	TRBJ2-1	CASSTGAGQFF
.	TRBV4-2	TRBJ1-2	CASSQLGGVNGYTF
.	TRBV9	TRBJ1-2	CASMGSRLSNYGYTF
.	TRBV4-2	TRBJ1-2	CASSQATPYGYTF
.	TRBV7-5	TRBJ1-5	CISVPEARVTTNQPQHF